This T cell receptor (beta chain) was captured by sequencing in a study of technical replicates of blood from a few donors. The data were produced by immunoSEQ multiplex PCR, yet TCRdb's version contains in-frame clones alone and is incomplete. The sample carries about 14,000 clones, about 82% recorded once. The CDR3 extends over 13 amino acids. Germline-derived CDR1 and CDR2 are MNHEY and SVGAGI. The germline V and J ends were trimmed by 5 bases and 3 bases, with 10 bases remaining between them. The receptor's source is a human donor in good health. V usage is TRBV6-5 and J usage is TRBJ1-2, with D possibly being TRBD1 (5 bases). The sample taken for sequencing was PBMCs. The CDR3 is CASSPGGYYGYTF. The CDR3 nucleotides read TGTGCCAGCAGTCCTGGGGGGTACTATGGCTACACCTTC.